The T cell receptor (beta chain) under discussion was sequenced for a study of T-cell memory formation after mild COVID-19. Notes on the study in general: Clones that contracted from day 15 to 85 had balanced CD4/CD8; later expanders were CD4+ biased. Contracting CD4+ clones sat mainly in CM and EM; CD8+ in EMRA. Pre-infection memory held some responding clones, suggesting pre-existing cross-reactive T cells responded.

After 5'RACE with constant-segment primers, TCR alpha and TCR beta cDNA libraries carrying sample barcodes and UMIs were obtained. TCRdb re-called the 5' RACE reads with MiXCR, one entry per CDR3 protein. The table records around 450,000 distinct CDR3 sequences, more than 20% of them present only once. This CDR3 is 14 amino acids long. CDR1 is SQVTM, CDR2 ANQGSEA, per germline. Trimming removed 6 bases from V and 2 bases from J; junction bases left unmatched: 5. This clonotype has a handful of counts. Its target is unknown. The sequence was collected from an adult woman who had mild COVID-19 (a few samples of this study predate the infection). Cell type and time point are not known. The chain uses TRBV29-1 and TRBJ2-3, with TRBD2 matching 10 bases. The material sequenced was PBMCs or a T cell subset sorted from them (not recorded which). The CDR3, as DNA: TGCAGCGTGCTACTAGCGGGGTACACAGATACGCAGTATTTT. Translated: CSVLLAGYTDTQYF.